This TCR beta chain was profiled in a study of PD-1 blockade in classical Hodgkin lymphoma. Profiled with immunoSEQ multiplex PCR; TCRdb holds only in-frame clones, not every one. The sample has around 12,000 clones, 70% to 75% seen once. About this clone: The antigen is unknown.

Study-wide findings and caveats: Patients newly diagnosed and complete responders had comparable baseline diversity.

CDR1 is MNHNS and CDR2 is SASEGT in the germline V gene. This CDR3 region has 12 residues. Trimming took 6 bases from V and 5 from J, leaving 10 bases between them. Time point defined: cycle 4 day 1 (C4D1), after around six weeks of nivolumab. Every patient experienced relapse after autologous stem cell transplantation, and brentuximab vedotin exposure varied. Researchers report purifying CD4+ T cells from thawed PBMCs by magnetic negative selection. This receptor was taken from a human donor with classical Hodgkin lymphoma. The chain has TRBV6-1 and TRBJ1-2; D not certain. The specimen was CD4+ T cells from blood, collected before the fourth cycle of nivolumab. CDR3 coding DNA: TGTGCCAGCAGGGATAGACCTTATGGCTACACCTTC. The encoded protein is CASRDRPYGYTF.